The 6 T cell receptor beta chains reported below all come from one sample, sequenced in a study of blood T cell repertoires in COVID-19. The method was immunoSEQ multiplex PCR; TCRdb's version includes in-frame clones alone and lacks a portion of them. The table lists 100,000 to 150,000 clones, about 81% of them singletons. The sample comprised PBMCs or T cells enriched from blood (not recorded which). The receptors were gathered from a man aged 35-49 years with acute COVID-19.

V is TRBV3-1 (or the pseudogene TRBV3-2) and J is TRBJ2-3; D gene uncertain. Trimming shortened V by 0 bases and J by 1 base, and 17 bases separated the two germline ends. There are 18 residues in the CDR3. Germline CDR1 is LGHDT and CDR2 is YNNKEL (reference sequence). CDR3 nucleotides: TGTGCCAGCAGCCAAGACTTGGCCCCAGGTGTGGGCACAGATACGCAGTATTTT. Encoded protein: CASSQDLAPGVGTDTQYF.

This clone was observed a single time. The rearrangement links TRBV19 to TRBJ1-6; no clear D. Germline CDR1 is LNHDA and CDR2 is SQIVND (reference sequence). This CDR3 region has 15 residues. The ends were cut back, 4 bases at V and 9 bases at J, with 16 bases in the middle. The CDR3 nucleotides are TGTGCCAGTAGTACCTACGCGGTTTCGGGTTCACCCCTCCACTTT. It translates to CASSTYAVSGSPLHF. Combining the CDR3 with reference TRBV19 and TRBJ1-6 gives the whole variable domain DGGITQSPKYLFRKEGQNVTLSCEQNLNHDAMYWYRQDPGQGLRLIYYSQIVNDFQKGDIAEGYSVSREKKESFPLTVTSAQKNPTAFYLCASSTYAVSGSPLHFGNGTRLTVT.

The V gene is TRBV5-1, the J gene TRBJ2-7; 7 positions match TRBD2. In germline, CDR1 is SGHRS, CDR2 YFSETQ. The CDR3 is 13 amino acids. Unmatched junction bases numbered 3, after V lost 4 bases and J lost 2 bases. In DNA, the CDR3 is TGCGCCAGCAGCCCGGGACTAACCTACGAGCAGTACTTC. Translating it yields CASSPGLTYEQYF.

This clone came up once. The V and J genes are TRBV7-2 and TRBJ2-2; D unclear. V was trimmed by 6 bases and J by 5 bases, leaving 4 bases between them. The CDR3 is 11 residues long. Germline assignment: CDR1 SGHTA and CDR2 FQGNSA. The chain's CDR3 is CASRLTGELFF. The CDR3 coding sequence is TGTGCCAGCAGGCTAACCGGGGAGCTGTTTTTT.

The rearrangement uses TRBV28 and TRBJ2-4; 10 nucleotides align to TRBD2. Germline V gives CDR1 MDHEN, CDR2 SYDVKM. CDR3 length equals 18 residues. V lost 4 bases, J lost 6 bases, and 15 bases stayed unmatched. CDR3 in amino acids: CASSSLAGVSPYGNIQYF. The CDR3 DNA reads TGTGCCAGCAGTTCCCTAGCGGGAGTTAGCCCCTACGGAAACATTCAGTACTTC.

On this clone: The identical CDR3 is also encoded by other nucleotide sequences in the sample. This chain joins TRBV18 and TRBJ2-7; 11 positions match TRBD1. This CDR3 has 14 residues. The germline V gene encodes CDR1 KGHSH and CDR2 LQKENI. The ends lost 2 bases at V and 3 bases at J; junction bases unmatched: 0. In nucleotides, the CDR3 is TGTGCCAGCTCACCAGGGACAGGGGGCTACGAGCAGTACTTC. Translating it yields CASSPGTGGYEQYF.